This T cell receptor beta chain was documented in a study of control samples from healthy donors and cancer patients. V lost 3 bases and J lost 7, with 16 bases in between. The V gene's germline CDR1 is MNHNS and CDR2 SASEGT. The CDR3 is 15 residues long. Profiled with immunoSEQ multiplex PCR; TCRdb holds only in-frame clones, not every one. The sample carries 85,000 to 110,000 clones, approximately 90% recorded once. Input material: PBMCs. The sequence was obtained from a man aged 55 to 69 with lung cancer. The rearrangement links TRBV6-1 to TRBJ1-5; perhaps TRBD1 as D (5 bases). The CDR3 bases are TGTGCCAGCAGTGATTTTCCTTCAGGGCTCCAGCCCCAGCATTTT. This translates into CASSDFPSGLQPQHF.